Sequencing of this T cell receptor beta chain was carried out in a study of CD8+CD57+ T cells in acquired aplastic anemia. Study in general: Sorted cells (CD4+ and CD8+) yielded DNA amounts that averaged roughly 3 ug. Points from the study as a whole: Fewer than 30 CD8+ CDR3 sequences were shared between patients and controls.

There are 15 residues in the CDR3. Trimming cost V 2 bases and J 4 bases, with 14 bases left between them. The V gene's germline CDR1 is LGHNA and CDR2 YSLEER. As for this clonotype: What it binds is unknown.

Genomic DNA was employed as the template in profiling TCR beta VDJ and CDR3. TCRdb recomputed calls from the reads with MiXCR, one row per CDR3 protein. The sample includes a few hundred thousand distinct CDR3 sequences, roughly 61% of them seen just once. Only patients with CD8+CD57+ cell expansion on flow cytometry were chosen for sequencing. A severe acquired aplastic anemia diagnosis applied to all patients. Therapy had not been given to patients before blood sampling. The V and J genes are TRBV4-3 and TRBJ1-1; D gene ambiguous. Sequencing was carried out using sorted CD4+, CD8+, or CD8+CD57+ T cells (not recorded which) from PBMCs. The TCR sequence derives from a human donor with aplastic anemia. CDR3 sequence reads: CASSQSFRLSTEAFF. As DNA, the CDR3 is TGCGCCAGCAGCCAAAGTTTCAGGTTGAGCACTGAAGCTTTCTTT.